Presented here are 14 T cell receptor beta chains from one specimen sequenced in a study of Ad26.COV2.S vaccination and SARS-CoV-2 variants. Profiled with immunoSEQ multiplex PCR; TCRdb holds only in-frame clones, not every one. Of about 140,000 clones listed, roughly 85% are singletons. The sequences come from peripheral blood, collected after recovery from COVID-19. Receptors originate from a human donor who had recovered from COVID-19.

This clone was found once. This chain connects TRBV6-6 to TRBJ1-4, with no clear D. The germline V and J ends were trimmed by 2 bases and 6 bases, with 13 bases remaining between them. Germline lookup yields CDR1 MNHNY and CDR2 SVGAGI (reference sequence). This CDR3 contains 15 residues. As DNA, the CDR3 is TGTGCCAGCAGTTACACCGACCTTCCTCATGAAAAACTGTTTTTT. Translation gives CASSYTDLPHEKLFF.

V gene TRBV18 combines with J gene TRBJ2-5, with D perhaps assigned TRBD1 or TRBD2 (5 bases each). Trimming took 1 base from V and 5 from J, leaving 23 bases between them. Germline V gene data show CDR1 as KGHSH and CDR2 as LQKENI. The CDR3 extends over 18 amino acids. DNA of the CDR3: TGTGCCAGCTCACCACTCCAGCCCGGGACCGCGAGGATGGAGACCCAGTACTTC. Residues: CASSPLQPGTARMETQYF.

This clone was seen a few times. The V gene is TRBV9, the J gene TRBJ1-2; unclear D gene. V was shortened by 0 bases and J by 1 base, with 7 bases between the two germline ends. Germline V gene sequence: CDR1 SGDLS, CDR2 YYNGEE. The CDR3 is 14 residues long. CDR3 region: CASSVDGFNYGYTF. The DNA for the CDR3 is TGTGCCAGCAGCGTAGATGGGTTTAACTATGGCTACACCTTC.

This clone occurred a few times. For the CDR3, the DNA is TGTGCCAGCAGCGACCGGCAGAACGCTGGGGCCAACGTCCTGACTTTC. Its protein is CASSDRQNAGANVLTF. V is TRBV9 and J is TRBJ2-6; the D is unclear. Germline assignment: CDR1 SGDLS and CDR2 YYNGEE. Trimming took 3 bases from V and 2 from J, leaving 12 bases between them. The CDR3 sequence is 16 residues long. The full variable domain, rest sourced from reference TRBV9 and TRBJ2-6, is DSGVTQTPKHLITATGQRVTLRCSPRSGDLSVYWYQQSLDQGLQFLIQYYNGEERAKGNILERFSAQQFPDLHSELNLSSLELGDSALYFCASSDRQNAGANVLTFGAGSRLTVL.

The chain has TRBV10-1 and TRBJ1-1, with no clear D. Trimming pared 5 bases from V and 7 bases from J, leaving 14 bases between. The CDR3 length is 13 residues. CDR1 is WNHNN and CDR2 is SYGVQD in the germline V gene (reference sequence). CDR3 residues: CASSPPGGREAFF. The CDR3 DNA is TGCGCCAGCAGTCCCCCGGGTGGGCGTGAAGCTTTCTTT.

This clone has a count of ten or more. V usage is TRBV4-3 and J usage is TRBJ1-6; D is unresolved. The CDR3 runs 17 residues. V dropped 4 bases and J dropped 5 bases, with 18 bases sitting between them. The germline gives CDR1 LGHNA, CDR2 YSLEER. The CDR3 region has the DNA TGCGCCAGCAGCCTCCGATCGACGGGAGGTAATAATTCACCCCTCCACTTT. It encodes CASSLRSTGGNNSPLHF.

This chain uses TRBV28 with TRBJ1-1; TRBD1 matches 7 bases. The CDR3 runs 17 residues. The V and J ends lost 3 bases and 1 base, in that order; junction bases with no gene match: 11. CDR1 is MDHEN and CDR2 is SYDVKM in the germline V gene. The CDR3 coding sequence is TGTGCCAGCAGTTTTGACAGGGAAGGGGTAAGGAACACTGAAGCTTTCTTT. Translated, it gives CASSFDREGVRNTEAFF.

The chain employs TRBV18 and TRBJ2-7; no clear D gene. Trimming shortened V by 2 bases and J by 2 bases, and 7 bases separated the two germline ends. CDR3 size: 13 residues. Germline V gene sequence: CDR1 KGHSH, CDR2 LQKENI. This CDR3 is CASSPTGPYEQYF. In DNA, the CDR3 is TGTGCCAGCTCACCAACGGGCCCCTACGAGCAGTACTTC.

This clone was detected a few times. The V call is TRBV9, the J call TRBJ2-2; maybe TRBD1 (6 bases). V was cut by 0 bases and J by 4 bases, with 13 bases left in between. The V gene's germline CDR1 is SGDLS and CDR2 YYNGEE. This CDR3 has 16 residues. This CDR3 is CASSVARGGTTGELFF. The CDR3 bases are TGTGCCAGCAGCGTAGCCAGGGGCGGAACCACCGGGGAGCTGTTTTTT.

The rearrangement joins TRBV29-1 to TRBJ2-1; D gene unclear. Trimming pared 3 bases from V and 4 bases from J, leaving 7 bases between. The CDR3 spans 12 residues. The germline V gene has CDR1 SQVTM and CDR2 ANQGSEA. The chain's CDR3 is CSVDTAYNEQFF. The DNA for the CDR3 is TGCAGCGTTGACACAGCTTACAATGAGCAGTTCTTC.

This chain uses TRBV10-2 with TRBJ2-5; D remains unclear. Trimming pared 2 bases from V and 0 bases from J, leaving 7 bases between. Germline V gene sequence: CDR1 WSHSY, CDR2 SAAADI. There are 14 residues in the CDR3. The CDR3 nucleotides read TGCGCCAGCAGTGAGGCGACGGACCAAGAGACCCAGTACTTC. It encodes CASSEATDQETQYF.

The chain recombines TRBV24-1 with TRBJ2-3; 9 bases agree with TRBD2. Trimming at V came to 4 bases and at J to 0 bases, leaving 19 bases not matched to a gene. Germline CDR1 is KGHDR and CDR2 is SFDVKD. The length of the CDR3 is 21 residues. The CDR3 DNA reads as TGTGCCACCAGTGACCCCCCCCTCGGAGCGGGGGGAACTGAGAGCACAGATACGCAGTATTTT. As protein: CATSDPPLGAGGTESTDTQYF.

The chain joins TRBV7-2 to TRBJ2-5; possible D gene TRBD2, 5 bases. The CDR3 consists of 17 residues. V was shortened by 5 bases and J by 3 bases, with 22 bases between the two germline ends. Germline lookup yields CDR1 SGHTA and CDR2 FQGNSA. CDR3: CASSATGIPSLEETQYF. The CDR3, as DNA: TGTGCCAGCAGCGCTACCGGGATACCTTCCTTGGAAGAGACCCAGTACTTC.

The chain employs TRBV19 and TRBJ2-5; unclear D gene. This CDR3 spans 15 amino acids. Germline CDR1 LNHDA, CDR2 SQIVND (reference sequence). The ends were cut back, 7 bases at V and 5 bases at J, with 20 bases in the middle. CDR3 in amino acids: CASKPSAGWSETQYF. The CDR3 DNA sequence: TGTGCCAGTAAACCCTCAGCCGGATGGAGCGAGACCCAGTACTTC.